Each of the 21 T cell receptor beta chains below was sequenced from the same sample in a study of T cell responses to AZD1222 COVID-19 vaccine. Generated by immunoSEQ multiplex PCR, the TCRdb table keeps only in-frame clones and is missing some. The repertoire holds 80,000 to 90,000 clones, with more than 75% as singletons. Sequenced here: peripheral blood, sampled on day 0 of MenACWY control vaccination. The receptors were gathered from an adult in good health.

The chain uses TRBV7-6 and TRBJ1-2; tentatively, D is TRBD1 (6 bases). CDR3 size: 13 residues. Trimming left V 4 bases short and J 2 bases short, with 8 bases between. Germline V gives CDR1 SGHVS, CDR2 FNYEAQ. The CDR3 reads CASSSTGNYGYTF. In nucleotides, the CDR3 is TGTGCCAGCAGCTCGACAGGCAACTATGGCTACACCTTC.

V usage is TRBV4-2 and J usage is TRBJ1-4; tentatively, D is TRBD1 (5 bases). Trimming cost V 1 base and J 0 bases, with 9 bases left between them. Germline-derived CDR1 and CDR2 are LGHNA and YNFKEQ. The CDR3 totals 16 residues. CDR3: CASSQAGTATNEKLFF. The CDR3 coding sequence is TGTGCCAGCAGCCAAGCTGGGACTGCAACTAATGAAAAACTGTTTTTT.

The chain has TRBV28 and TRBJ1-1; the D gene is possibly TRBD1 (5 bases). CDR1 MDHEN and CDR2 SYDVKM come from the germline V gene. The CDR3 sequence is 15 residues long. Trimming removed 6 bases from V and 7 bases from J, with 21 bases in between. The CDR3 nucleotides read TGTGCCAGCAGCAGTGACAGCTCTGAGGGATTTGAAGCTTTCTTT. Translating gives CASSSDSSEGFEAFF.

The chain has TRBV18 and TRBJ2-2; D is ambiguous. This CDR3 is built from 12 residues. Germline V CDR1 and CDR2: KGHSH, LQKENI. Trimming left V 8 bases short and J 6 bases short, with 10 bases between. This chain's CDR3 is CASASGAGELFF. CDR3 in DNA: TGTGCCAGCGCCTCTGGGGCCGGGGAGCTGTTTTTT.

The chain's CDR3 is CAISEREGGPLHF. As DNA, the CDR3 is TGTGCCATCAGTGAGAGGGAGGGCGGACCCCTCCACTTT. V gene TRBV10-3 combines with J gene TRBJ1-6; D ambiguous. V lost 2 bases to trimming and J lost 12 bases, with 11 bases between them. CDR3 size: 13 residues. CDR1 and CDR2 (germline): ENHRY, SYGVKD.

The V gene is TRBV11-3, the J gene TRBJ1-3; possible D gene TRBD1, 5 bases. Trimming took 5 bases from V and 0 from J, leaving 14 bases between them. CDR1 is SGHNT and CDR2 is YENEEA in the germline V gene. The CDR3 covers 16 residues. CDR3 protein: CASSPTAQDSGNTIYF. The CDR3 DNA follows: TGTGCCAGCAGCCCAACGGCACAGGACTCTGGAAACACCATATATTTT. The whole variable domain, remainder taken from reference TRBV11-3 and TRBJ1-3, is EAGVVQSPRYKIIEKKQPVAFWCNPISGHNTLYWYLQNLGQGPELLIRYENEEAVDDSQLPKDRFSAERLKGVDSTLKIQPAELGDSAVYLCASSPTAQDSGNTIYFGEGSWLTVV.

V is TRBV28 and J is TRBJ2-7, with a tentative D call TRBD2 (6 bases). Per germline, CDR1 MDHEN and CDR2 SYDVKM. This CDR3 comprises 14 residues. The V and J ends lost 5 bases and 2 bases respectively, with 13 bases between them. CDR3 coding DNA: TGTGCCAGCAGTACCCCAGGAGGGGCCTACGAGCAGTACTTC. As protein: CASSTPGGAYEQYF.

This chain joins TRBV21-1 and TRBJ2-5; TRBD1, the D gene given by the table, was not confirmed from the DNA. TRBV21-1 is a pseudogene. The CDR3 is 13 amino acids. The CDR3 sequence: CASSSRTGGFQYF. The DNA of the CDR3 is TGTGCCAGCAGCTCTAGGACAGGGGGCTTCCAGTACTTC.

This clone was counted a single time. The V and J genes are TRBV7-9 and TRBJ2-7; TRBD1 matches 7 bases. CDR1 and CDR2 from the germline V gene are SEHNR and FQNEAQ (reference sequence). With 0 bases clipped from V and 6 bases from J, the junction kept 5 bases outside the gene matches. CDR3 size: 14 residues. The CDR3: CASSLATGHGEQYF. The CDR3 nucleotides are TGTGCCAGCAGCTTAGCGACAGGGCACGGCGAGCAGTACTTC.

The chain couples TRBV4-3 to TRBJ1-1; D gene unclear. V was trimmed by 4 bases and J by 1 base, leaving 10 bases between them. This CDR3 comprises 14 residues. Germline V lookup: CDR1 LGHNA, CDR2 YSLEER. This CDR3 reads CASSPWTANTEAFF. CDR3 DNA: TGCGCCAGCAGCCCGTGGACGGCGAACACTGAAGCTTTCTTT.

The chain uses TRBV12-5 and TRBJ1-1; D uncertain. This CDR3 is built from 14 residues. Germline V CDR1 and CDR2: LGHNT, FRNRAP. V dropped 7 bases and J dropped 1 base, with 13 bases sitting between them. The chain's CDR3 is CASAPDGGNTEAFF. In DNA form, the CDR3 reads TGTGCTAGTGCCCCGGACGGCGGGAACACTGAAGCTTTCTTT.

The chain combines TRBV28 with TRBJ1-4; 7 nucleotides agree with TRBD1. The CDR3 contains 16 residues. Germline loops: CDR1 MDHEN, CDR2 SYDVKM. V lost 7 bases and J lost 2; bases outside the gene matches: 10. The CDR3 region has the DNA TGTGCCAGCAAGCAAGGGGGCAAGTCGACTAATGAAAAACTGTTTTTT. It encodes CASKQGGKSTNEKLFF.

The chain combines TRBV3-1 (or the pseudogene TRBV3-2) with TRBJ1-2; 8 nucleotides agree with TRBD1. V trimming: 3 bases; J trimming: 4 bases; junction bases outside the gene matches: 16. This CDR3 region has 18 residues. Germline lookup yields CDR1 LGHDT and CDR2 YNNKEL (reference sequence). The CDR3 loop reads CASSQGGQVGRFGYGYTF. The CDR3 DNA sequence: TGTGCCAGCAGCCAGGGGGGACAGGTAGGACGATTTGGCTATGGCTACACCTTC.

This clone showed up just once. The gene calls are TRBV18 and TRBJ2-3; 7 bases are a match to TRBD1. The V gene's germline CDR1 is KGHSH and CDR2 LQKENI. The V gene end was trimmed by 2 bases and the J gene end by 6 bases; junction bases not matched to a gene: 2. There are 13 residues in the CDR3. CDR3 nucleotide sequence: TGTGCCAGCTCACCAATACAGGGGGATACGCAGTATTTT. This gives the protein CASSPIQGDTQYF.

This clone turned up a few times. The rearrangement joins TRBV29-1 to TRBJ1-1; D unclear. This CDR3 spans 13 amino acids. Trimming left V 1 base short and J 1 base short, with 7 bases between. Germline V gene lookup returns CDR1 SQVTM and CDR2 ANQGSEA. The CDR3, as DNA: TGCAGCGTTGAAGGGCAGTCGAACACTGAAGCTTTCTTT. It yields the protein CSVEGQSNTEAFF.

The V and J genes are TRBV7-3 and TRBJ1-1, with TRBD1 matching over 7 bases. Losses at the gene ends were 6 bases for V and 5 bases for J; bases not matched to a gene: 18. The CDR3 sequence is 17 residues long. CDR1 SGHTA and CDR2 FQGTGA come from the germline V gene. The CDR3 coding sequence is TGTGCCAGCAGTCCCCATGGAGGGGGCATTGTCGGGACTGAAGCTTTCTTT. Amino acid sequence: CASSPHGGGIVGTEAFF.

The rearrangement joins TRBV21-1 to TRBJ2-5. TRBV21-1 is described as a pseudogene. CDR3 length: 16 residues. DNA of the CDR3: TGTGCCAGCAGCAAATCGATAGTTTGGGTACAAGAGACCCAGTACTTC. This encodes CASSKSIVWVQETQYF.

The chain uses TRBV5-1 and TRBJ2-2; TRBD2 matches 7 bases. The V gene end was trimmed by 4 bases and the J gene end by 3 bases; junction bases not matched to a gene: 6. The CDR3 is made up of 15 amino acids. Germline V gives CDR1 SGHRS, CDR2 YFSETQ. CDR3 residues: CASSRSGADTGELFF. The DNA for the CDR3 is TGCGCCAGCAGCCGAAGCGGGGCGGACACCGGGGAGCTGTTTTTT. Full variable domain (missing parts from reference TRBV5-1 and TRBJ2-2): KAGVTQTPRYLIKTRGQQVTLSCSPISGHRSVSWYQQTPGQGLQFLFEYFSETQRNKGNFPGRFSGRQFSNSRSEMNVSTLELGDSALYLCASSRSGADTGELFFGEGSRLTVL.

The genes are TRBV18 and TRBJ2-7; 8 bases match TRBD1. V was clipped by 0 bases and J by 5 bases; unmatched bases: 3. Germline values: CDR1 KGHSH, CDR2 LQKENI. This CDR3 spans 14 amino acids. The CDR3 nucleotides read TGTGCCAGCTCACCACCGACAGGGGTCCACGAGCAGTACTTC. Translation: CASSPPTGVHEQYF. Together with reference TRBV18 and TRBJ2-7, the CDR3 gives the full variable domain: NAGVMQNPRHLVRRRGQEARLRCSPMKGHSHVYWYRQLPEEGLKFMVYLQKENIIDESGMPKERFSAEFPKEGPSILRIQQVVRGDSAAYFCASSPPTGVHEQYFGPGTRLTVT.

The chain is built from TRBV19 and TRBJ2-7, with 8 bases that match TRBD2. Germline loops: CDR1 LNHDA, CDR2 SQIVND (reference sequence). Trimming took 10 bases from V and 3 from J; bases not matched to a gene: 5. The CDR3 spans 12 residues. This CDR3 is CATAAGVYEQYF. The CDR3 coding sequence is TGTGCCACCGCAGCGGGAGTCTACGAGCAGTACTTC.

The V gene is TRBV7-3, the J gene TRBJ2-3; D is uncertain. The CDR3 extends over 15 amino acids. The germline V gene has CDR1 SGHTA and CDR2 FQGTGA. With 5 bases removed from V and 1 base from J, the gap between germline ends came to 13 bases. CDR3 sequence reads: CASSPGVSRTDTQYF. In nucleotides, the CDR3 is TGTGCCAGCAGCCCTGGGGTATCCCGCACAGATACGCAGTATTTT.